This T cell receptor beta chain was found in a study of CD8 T cells in cerebrospinal fluid in Alzheimer's disease. Profiling of CSF cells used 10X single-cell V(D)J plus 5' expression. Following a re-call of the 10x single-cell sequencing reads, TCRdb has one entry per CDR3 protein and lacks DNA. The repertoire table contains over 1,000 distinct CDR3 sequences. All participants were free of acute infectious disease and in good physical condition. A live/dead marker was used to sort live CSF cells for droplet sequencing. Its frequency marks this clonotype as medium-sized. Germline lookup yields CDR1 SGDLS and CDR2 YYNGEE. The CDR3 length is 16 residues.

The chain carries TRBV9 and TRBJ1-1; checking the TCRdb D call of TRBD1 is not possible without DNA. Sequencing was carried out using cerebrospinal fluid. The source of this sequence is a human donor with Parkinson's disease. CDR3 sequence reads: CASSVQSGAPNTEAFF.